This T cell receptor beta chain was identified in a study of blood T cell repertoires in COVID-19. In the source study's methods: Amplification of reference gene primers provided the estimated nucleated cell counts. Assay used: immunoSEQ multiplex PCR; TCRdb lists only in-frame clones, some missing. V, J and clone size reflect that table, while D and trimming were determined from the DNA. The sample lists under 250,000 clones, over 70% occurring once. The source is an elderly woman with acute or convalescent COVID-19. The sample consisted of peripheral blood.

CDR3 sequence: CASSLRGPVPGLAGNNEQFF. DNA for the CDR3: TGTGCCAGCAGCTTAAGGGGTCCGGTACCAGGACTAGCGGGAAACAATGAGCAGTTCTTC. The chain couples TRBV7-3 to TRBJ2-1, with 12 bases that match TRBD2. Trimming cost V 1 base and J 5 bases; bases outside gene matches: 15. Germline-derived CDR1 and CDR2 are SGHTA and FQGTGA. The CDR3 totals 20 residues.